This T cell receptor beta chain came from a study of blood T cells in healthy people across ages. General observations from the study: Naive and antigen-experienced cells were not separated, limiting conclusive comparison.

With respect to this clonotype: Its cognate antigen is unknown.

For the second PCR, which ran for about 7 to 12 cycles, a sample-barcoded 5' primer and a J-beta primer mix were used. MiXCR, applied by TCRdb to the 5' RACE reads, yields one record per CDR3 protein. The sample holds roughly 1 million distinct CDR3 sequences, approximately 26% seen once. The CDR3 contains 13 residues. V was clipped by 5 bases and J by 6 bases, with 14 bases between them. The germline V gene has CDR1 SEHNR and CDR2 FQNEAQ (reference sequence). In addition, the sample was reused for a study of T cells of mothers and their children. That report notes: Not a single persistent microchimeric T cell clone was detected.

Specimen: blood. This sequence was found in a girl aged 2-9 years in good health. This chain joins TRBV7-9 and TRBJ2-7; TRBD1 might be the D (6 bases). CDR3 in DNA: TGTGCCAGCAGCCACCGGGACATCTTCGAGCAGTACTTC. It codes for CASSHRDIFEQYF.